The source of this TCR beta chain is a study of T-cell reconstitution after alpha-beta-depleted transplantation in children. Using unique molecular identifiers, the investigators prepared the TCRbeta library. MiXCR was run by TCRdb on the PCR reads, yielding one entry per CDR3 protein. Among about 610,000 distinct CDR3 sequences listed, 8% to 11% were seen once. Trimming pared 0 bases from V and 7 bases from J, leaving 10 bases between. This CDR3 contains 13 residues. Germline V gene sequence: CDR1 SGHDT, CDR2 YYEEEE. The V and J genes are TRBV5-6 and TRBJ2-5; D may be TRBD1 or TRBD2 (5 bases each). The source was PBMCs from the stem cell graft donor, collected from the stem cell graft. This sequence originates from a human donor who donated a stem cell graft to a child with acute myeloid leukemia. The CDR3 DNA reads as TGTGCCAGCAGCTTGGGACGGGACCTGACCCAGTACTTC. It yields the protein CASSLGRDLTQYF.